The rows below give T cell receptor beta chains drawn from one sample of a study of cytomegalovirus exposure and HLA in healthy donors. The repertoire was sequenced with immunoSEQ multiplex PCR; TCRdb's copy has only in-frame clones and lacks some. This table holds over 150,000 clones, just under 90% found once. The sequenced sample consisted of PBMCs. The receptors come from a man aged 18 to 35 in good health and CMV-seropositive. CDR3s include the opening cysteine and the closing phenylalanine or tryptophan. The D gene is left open where the match is weak. The size field is filled for only some rows; it gives once, few, many or a size class.

J,V,size,D,CDR3,DNA
TRBJ2-2,TRBV10-3,NA,NA,CAISATNTGELFF,TGTGCCATCAGTGCCACGAACACCGGGGAGCTGTTTTTT
TRBJ2-3,TRBV5-6,NA,TRBD2,CASSLWGGLKDTQYF,TGTGCCAGCAGCTTGTGGGGGGGGTTAAAGGATACGCAGTATTTT
TRBJ2-3,TRBV9,NA,TRBD2,CASSAGVTSGSTDTQYF,TGTGCCAGCAGCGCCGGGGTGACTAGCGGGAGCACAGATACGCAGTATTTT
TRBJ2-4,TRBV29-1,NA,TRBD2,CSVLKSGTSFTKNIQYF,TGCAGCGTTTTGAAATCGGGGACTAGCTTTACCAAAAACATTCAGTACTTC
TRBJ2-3,TRBV28,NA,NA,CASTRQGTDTQYF,TGTGCCAGCACCCGGCAGGGCACAGATACGCAGTATTTT
TRBJ2-1,TRBV10-2,NA,NA,CASSEVGVSYNEQFF,TGCGCCAGCAGTGAGGTGGGAGTGAGTTACAATGAGCAGTTCTTC
TRBJ2-3,TRBV5-1,once,NA,CASSPPTGRTDTQYF,TGCGCCAGCAGCCCCCCGACAGGGAGGACAGATACGCAGTATTTT
TRBJ2-5,TRBV4-1,NA,TRBD1,CASSQDPGQASVGTQYF,TGCGCCAGCAGCCAAGACCCGGGACAGGCAAGCGTAGGGACCCAGTACTTC
TRBJ1-5,TRBV5-4,NA,NA,CASSLRGSNQPQHF,TGTGCCAGCAGCTTGCGGGGAAGCAATCAGCCCCAGCATTTT
TRBJ1-2,TRBV27,once,NA,CASSLRGGGGGYTF,TGTGCCAGCAGTTTAAGAGGAGGAGGTGGTGGCTACACCTTC
TRBJ1-1,TRBV19,NA,NA,CASSTQRNTEAFF,TGTGCCAGTAGTACACAGAGGAACACTGAAGCTTTCTTT
TRBJ1-1,TRBV19,NA,TRBD1,CASSFGQGGTEAFF,TGTGCCAGTAGTTTCGGACAGGGCGGCACTGAAGCTTTCTTT
TRBJ2-7,TRBV11-2,many,NA,CASSLAGPSYEQYF,TGTGCCAGCAGCTTAGCGGGTCCTTCCTACGAGCAGTACTTC
TRBJ2-2,TRBV4-1,NA,NA,CASSPLDKNTGELFF,TGCGCCAGCAGCCCGTTGGACAAGAACACCGGGGAGCTGTTTTTT
TRBJ2-1,TRBV5-5,NA,TRBD2,CASSSVSGRNEQFF,TGTGCCAGCAGCTCCGTGAGCGGGAGGAATGAGCAGTTCTTC
TRBJ1-2,TRBV18,NA,NA,CASSPPTGFYGYTF,TGTGCCAGCTCACCGCCAACAGGTTTTTATGGCTACACCTTC
TRBJ2-1,TRBV6-5,NA,NA,CASSPLLTGFREQFF,TGTGCCAGCAGTCCCCTTCTTACTGGTTTCAGGGAGCAGTTCTTC
TRBJ2-2,TRBV11-2,NA,TRBD2,CASRKLAGPTGELFF,TGTGCCAGCAGGAAACTAGCGGGCCCGACCGGGGAGCTGTTTTTT
TRBJ2-7,TRBV6-5,NA,NA,CASSRDGSSYEQYF,TGTGCCAGCAGTAGGGACGGGAGCTCCTACGAGCAGTACTTC
TRBJ1-5,TRBV7-9,NA,TRBD1,CASSLAGTGFGSNQPQHF,TGTGCCAGCAGCTTAGCCGGGACAGGGTTCGGAAGCAATCAGCCCCAGCATTTT
TRBJ2-7,TRBV5-6,NA,NA,CASSIDTSYEQYF,TGTGCCAGCAGCATTGACACTTCCTACGAGCAGTACTTC
TRBJ1-3,TRBV9,NA,NA,CASSVDYRGSTIYF,TGTGCCAGCAGCGTAGACTACCGGGGGAGCACCATATATTTT
TRBJ1-2,TRBV5-1,few,TRBD1,CASSLGFGQAARGYTF,TGCGCCAGCAGCTTGGGCTTCGGACAGGCTGCGAGGGGCTACACCTTC
TRBJ2-1,TRBV29-1,once,TRBD2,CSVDRGLAGIDEQFF,TGCAGCGTCGATAGGGGACTAGCGGGAATTGATGAGCAGTTCTTC
TRBJ1-2,TRBV28,NA,NA,CASSSGGGMGWSGYTF,TGTGCCAGCAGTTCGGGGGGAGGGATGGGTTGGTCTGGCTACACCTTC
TRBJ2-2,TRBV2,NA,NA,CASSESGFTGELFF,TGTGCCAGCAGTGAATCGGGATTTACCGGGGAGCTGTTTTTT
TRBJ1-1,TRBV12-5,NA,NA,CASGSGGATEAFF,TGTGCTAGTGGTTCAGGCGGGGCGACAGAAGCTTTCTTT
TRBJ2-3,TRBV6-6,NA,NA,CASSPTGRGTDTQYF,TGTGCCAGCAGCCCCACAGGGAGGGGCACAGATACGCAGTATTTT
TRBJ2-3,TRBV11-2,NA,NA,CASSLGARSTDTQYF,TGTGCCAGCAGCCTTGGGGCCCGAAGCACAGATACGCAGTATTTT
TRBJ1-4,TRBV9,NA,TRBD1,CASRAPQQGAIGYGEKLFF,TGTGCCAGCAGAGCTCCCCAACAGGGGGCCATTGGTTATGGTGAAAAACTGTTTTTT
TRBJ2-2,TRBV18,NA,TRBD1,CASSPPGQGNTGELFF,TGTGCCAGCTCACCACCGGGACAGGGAAACACCGGGGAGCTGTTTTTT
TRBJ1-2,TRBV11-3,NA,TRBD1,CASTQNHVGGQDGYTF,TGTGCCAGCACCCAAAACCACGTCGGGGGACAGGATGGCTACACCTTC
TRBJ2-3,TRBV10-1,NA,NA,CASSESITSTDTQYF,TGCGCCAGCAGTGAGTCAATAACTAGCACAGATACGCAGTATTTT
TRBJ1-5,TRBV9,NA,NA,CASSAGDSNQPQHF,TGTGCCAGCAGCGCAGGGGATAGCAATCAGCCCCAGCATTTT
TRBJ2-7,TRBV10-3,NA,NA,CAISETGLAYEQYF,TGTGCCATCAGTGAGACAGGTCTTGCCTACGAGCAGTACTTC
TRBJ2-6,TRBV12-5,once,TRBD1,CASGLGLGQVGANVLTF,TGTGCTAGTGGTTTGGGCCTCGGACAGGTTGGGGCCAACGTCCTGACTTTC